One and the same sample provided the 3 T cell receptor beta chains below, sequenced in a study of blood T cell repertoires in COVID-19. Clones were read by immunoSEQ multiplex PCR, and TCRdb kept only the in-frame ones, dropping some. The sample gives some 300,000 clones, roughly 87% of which show up once; 1% is in the top ten. Sequencing was done on a sample of PBMCs or T cells enriched from blood (not recorded which). The receptors come from a woman in her thirties who had recovered from COVID-19.

The chain couples TRBV28 to TRBJ2-7, with a weak D call TRBD2 (5 bases). Germline lookup yields CDR1 MDHEN and CDR2 SYDVKM. Trimming pared 8 bases from V and 1 base from J, leaving 9 bases between. CDR3 length: 12 residues. In DNA form, the CDR3 reads TGTGCCAGCGAGGGAGTATCCTACGAGCAGTACTTC. Protein: CASEGVSYEQYF.

The chain couples TRBV11-2 to TRBJ2-1; no clear D. V gave up 0 bases and J gave up 4 bases, with 16 bases separating them. In germline, CDR1 is SGHAT, CDR2 FQNNGV. CDR3 length: 17 amino acids. CDR3 residues: CASSLDSSRPAYNEQFF. The CDR3 DNA reads as TGTGCCAGCAGCTTAGATTCTTCTAGGCCGGCTTACAATGAGCAGTTCTTC.

The chain has TRBV5-4 and TRBJ2-7; D perhaps matches TRBD2 (7 bases). Germline V gene sequence: CDR1 SGHNT, CDR2 YYREEE (reference sequence). V gave up 4 bases and J gave up 4 bases, with 18 bases separating them. The CDR3 contains 15 residues. The CDR3 DNA reads TGTGCCAGCAGCCCTGGAGGCAGGGGAGGGTACGAGCAGTACTTC. Its protein product is CASSPGGRGGYEQYF. Full variable domain (remainder filled in from reference TRBV5-4 and TRBJ2-7): ETGVTQSPTHLIKTRGQQVTLRCSSQSGHNTVSWYQQALGQGPQFIFQYYREEENGRGNFPPRFSGLQFPNYSSELNVNALELDDSALYLCASSPGGRGGYEQYFGPGTRLTVT.